The 22 T cell receptor beta chains reported below all come from one sample, sequenced in a study of OX40 agonist ivuxolimab in advanced cancers. The protocol was immunoSEQ multiplex PCR, while the TCRdb copy is restricted to in-frame clones and leaves out a portion. The sample lists about 91,000 clones, around 84% occurring once. Sequences were derived from CD4+ or CD8+ T cells sorted from blood, sampled in a trial of the OX40 agonist ivuxolimab. These TCRs come from an adult with an advanced solid tumor such as melanoma, head and neck, liver or kidney cancer.

V and J are TRBV18 and TRBJ2-4; D not resolved. Trimming pared 6 bases from V and 0 bases from J, leaving 18 bases between. The germline V gene has CDR1 KGHSH and CDR2 LQKENI. The CDR3 totals 17 residues. The CDR3 bases are TGTGCCAGCTCGGTACTCCCGAAGGGTCTAGCCAAAAACATTCAGTACTTC. Its protein is CASSVLPKGLAKNIQYF.

The chain links TRBV6-5 to TRBJ2-2; no reliable D call. The CDR3 contains 14 residues. Germline V CDR1 and CDR2: MNHEY, SVGAGI. V was trimmed by 4 bases and J by 2 bases, leaving 8 bases between them. The CDR3 protein is CASSSSGNTGELFF. In DNA, the CDR3 is TGTGCCAGCAGTTCATCAGGCAACACCGGGGAGCTGTTTTTT.

This clone was counted a few times. The V call is TRBV13, the J call TRBJ1-3, with D perhaps matching TRBD1 (5 bases). The CDR3 consists of 17 residues. Germline V gene lookup returns CDR1 PRHDT and CDR2 FYEKMQ (reference sequence). V lost 2 bases and J 2 bases, leaving 16 bases between the germline ends. As DNA, the CDR3 is TGTGCCAGCAGCTTAAACATTAGGCAGGGTGCTGGAAACACCATATATTTT. Amino acid sequence: CASSLNIRQGAGNTIYF.

The genes are TRBV11-2 and TRBJ2-3, with TRBD2 matching over 12 bases. Germline V gene lookup returns CDR1 SGHAT and CDR2 FQNNGV. The CDR3 length is 14 residues. J lost 8 bases, V lost 1 base, and 1 base had no gene match. CDR3 DNA sequence: TGTGCCAGCAGCTTAGGACTAGCGGGGGTTACGCAGTATTTT. Its translation: CASSLGLAGVTQYF. Using reference TRBV11-2 and TRBJ2-3 for the parts outside the CDR3, the full variable domain is EAGVAQSPRYKIIEKRQSVAFWCNPISGHATLYWYQQILGQGPKLLIQFQNNGVVDDSQLPKDRFSAERLKGVDSTLKIQPAKLEDSAVYLCASSLGLAGVTQYFGPGTRLTVL.

The chain combines TRBV30 with TRBJ2-3, with 8 bases fitting TRBD1. Germline V CDR1 and CDR2: GTSNPN, SVGIG (reference sequence). V was pared by 7 bases and J by 0 bases, with 9 bases of the junction left unmatched. The CDR3 has 15 residues. The DNA of the CDR3 is TGTGCCTCACGATTTAGGACAGGGAGCACAGATACGCAGTATTTT. This sequence encodes CASRFRTGSTDTQYF.

Remarks on this clone: Distinct nucleotide sequences in the sample also encode this CDR3. This chain uses TRBV18 with TRBJ1-3; no clear D. This CDR3 is 13 amino acids long. Germline V gives CDR1 KGHSH, CDR2 LQKENI. Deletions cut 1 base from V and 0 bases from J, with 1 base between. CDR3 in DNA: TGTGCCAGCTCACCACTCTCTGGAAACACCATATATTTT. Translating gives CASSPLSGNTIYF.

The V call is TRBV7-2, the J call TRBJ2-1; D call uncertain. With 5 bases removed from V and 10 bases from J, the gap between germline ends came to 15 bases. The CDR3 is 13 residues long. Per germline, CDR1 SGHTA and CDR2 FQGNSA. The CDR3 DNA sequence: TGTGCCAGCAGCCCCGACCCTATCAGGGAGCAGTTCTTC. Its protein is CASSPDPIREQFF.

The CDR3 sequence is CASSFTARGTIAQFF. CDR3 DNA: TGTGCCAGCAGCTTTACAGCCAGGGGGACAATTGCGCAGTTCTTC. V and J are TRBV7-9 and TRBJ2-1; TRBD1 matches 7 bases. The V gene's germline CDR1 is SEHNR and CDR2 FQNEAQ (reference sequence). This CDR3 has 15 amino acids. Trimming took 3 bases from V and 12 from J; bases not matched to a gene: 14.

J is TRBJ2-3 and V is TRBV2, with 7 bases identical to TRBD1. This CDR3 has 14 amino acids. CDR1 and CDR2 (germline): SNHLY, FYNNEI. J lost 0 bases, V lost 4 bases, and 1 base had no gene match. The CDR3 loop reads CASSGDRSTDTQYF. The CDR3 DNA is TGTGCCAGCAGTGGGGACAGAAGCACAGATACGCAGTATTTT.

This clone was observed a single time. V is TRBV18 and J is TRBJ1-6; D unresolved. Looked up from germline, CDR1 is KGHSH and CDR2 is LQKENI. The CDR3 spans 15 residues. Trimming took 2 bases from V and 5 from J, leaving 10 bases between them. The CDR3 DNA sequence: TGTGCCAGCTCACCAACTGGTTTAAATAATTCACCCCTCCACTTT. Translated, it gives CASSPTGLNNSPLHF.

By share of the sample, this clone is medium-sized. The chain carries TRBV19 and TRBJ1-5; 7 bases line up with TRBD1. This CDR3 is 15 amino acids long. Germline CDR1 reads LNHDA; CDR2 reads SQIVND (reference sequence). Losses at the gene ends were 2 bases for V and 14 bases for J; bases not matched to a gene: 15. CDR3 amino acids: CASSISRTGAQSEHF. The CDR3, as DNA: TGTGCCAGTAGTATAAGCAGGACAGGCGCTCAATCGGAGCATTTT.

This clone was found once. V usage is TRBV5-8 and J usage is TRBJ2-5, with 7 bases fitting TRBD1. With 7 bases clipped from V and 1 base from J, the junction kept 13 bases outside the gene matches. The CDR3 covers 16 residues. Germline-derived CDR1 and CDR2 are SGHTS and YDEGEE. The CDR3 reads CASRNYTGVSQETQYF. The CDR3 nucleotides read TGTGCCAGCCGTAACTACACAGGGGTATCCCAAGAGACCCAGTACTTC.

The J gene is TRBJ2-6, the V gene TRBV5-1; D is unresolved. CDR1 SGHRS and CDR2 YFSETQ come from the germline V gene. This CDR3 has 15 residues. The V gene lost 1 base and the J gene lost 4 bases, with 9 bases spanning the gap. The CDR3 coding sequence is TGCGCCAGCAGCTTGACCCCAGACGGGGCCAACGTCCTGACTTTC. Translation gives CASSLTPDGANVLTF.

The chain recombines TRBV28 with TRBJ1-6, with D possibly being TRBD1 (6 bases). There are 13 residues in the CDR3. V was shortened by 7 bases and J by 6 bases, with 10 bases between the two germline ends. The germline gives CDR1 MDHEN, CDR2 SYDVKM. This CDR3 reads CASTGQFNSPLHF. The CDR3 nucleotides are TGTGCCAGCACTGGACAGTTTAATTCACCCCTCCACTTT.

The V and J genes are TRBV7-2 and TRBJ2-3; the D is unclear. Germline CDR1 and CDR2: SGHTA and FQGNSA. The V gene lost 1 base and the J gene lost 2 bases, with 7 bases spanning the gap. CDR3 size: 14 residues. CDR3 sequence: CASSLELFTDTQYF. The CDR3 nucleotides read TGTGCCAGCAGCTTAGAACTATTCACAGATACGCAGTATTTT.

This clone was counted between two and nine times. V and J are TRBV14 and TRBJ1-2; D is possibly TRBD1 (5 bases). V lost 0 bases and J lost 5, with 10 bases in between. CDR3 length: 14 residues. In germline, CDR1 is SGHDN, CDR2 FVKESK. CDR3 bases: TGTGCCAGCAGCCAAGAGGGGCCCCAGTATGGCTACACCTTC. Translating gives CASSQEGPQYGYTF.

V and J are TRBV2 and TRBJ2-7; D unresolved. CDR1 SNHLY and CDR2 FYNNEI come from the germline V gene. The CDR3 has 14 residues. Trimming pared 1 base from V and 2 bases from J, leaving 9 bases between. This CDR3 reads CASSEVGQTYEQYV. In DNA, the CDR3 is TGTGCCAGCAGTGAAGTTGGTCAGACCTACGAGCAGTACGTC.

The chain recombines TRBV28 with TRBJ1-6; possible D gene TRBD1, 6 bases. Germline CDR1 is MDHEN and CDR2 is SYDVKM. V was cut by 3 bases and J by 3 bases, with 12 bases left in between. The CDR3 runs to 16 residues. CDR3 in DNA: TGTGCCAGCAGTTTTGTCAGGGGCCTCTATAATTCACCCCTCCACTTT. Translated, it gives CASSFVRGLYNSPLHF.

The CDR3 bases are TGCGCCAGCAGGGACAGGGGCACGGTTTATTCACCCCTCCACTTT. Protein: CASRDRGTVYSPLHF. This rearrangement joins TRBV10-2 to TRBJ1-6; TRBD1 matches 9 bases. CDR3 length: 15 residues. V lost 6 bases, J lost 8 bases, and 8 bases stayed unmatched. Per germline, CDR1 WSHSY and CDR2 SAAADI.

V is TRBV4-3 and J is TRBJ2-6, with D uncertain. Trimming pared 0 bases from V and 0 bases from J, leaving 12 bases between. There are 18 residues in the CDR3. The germline gives CDR1 LGHNA, CDR2 YSLEER. This CDR3 is CASSQDGGRPSGANVLTF. CDR3 nucleotides: TGCGCCAGCAGCCAAGATGGCGGCAGACCCTCTGGGGCCAACGTCCTGACTTTC.

This chain links TRBV30 with TRBJ1-3; TRBD1 matches at 7 bases. In germline, CDR1 is GTSNPN, CDR2 SVGIG (reference sequence). Unmatched junction bases numbered 6, after V lost 6 bases and J lost 4 bases. This CDR3 has 13 amino acids. CDR3 coding DNA: TGTGCCTGTACAGGGGCGAAAGGAAACACCATATATTTT. This sequence encodes CACTGAKGNTIYF.

V and J are TRBV4-3 and TRBJ2-3, with D unresolved. V lost 0 bases, J lost 0 bases, and 13 bases lay in between. CDR3 length: 17 residues. Germline V lookup: CDR1 LGHNA, CDR2 YSLEER. Written as DNA, the CDR3 is TGCGCCAGCAGCCAAGAAGCAGACCCGACCAGCACAGATACGCAGTATTTT. It yields the protein CASSQEADPTSTDTQYF.